A selection of T cell receptor beta chains follows, all from one sample in a study of blood T cell repertoires in COVID-19. TCRdb keeps only in-frame clones here, not all; method: immunoSEQ multiplex PCR. Seen here are 150,000 to 200,000 clones, 89% observed once, and the top ten hold approximately 7%. The source material was peripheral blood. These receptors originate from a man between 40 and 49 years old with acute or convalescent COVID-19. Both conserved end residues are trimmed from each CDR3. Fields, in order: J gene, V gene, CDR3 protein.

TRBJ2-3 TRBV10-1 ASSESAPGVTDTQY
TRBJ1-1 TRBV18 ASSRQQGGNTEAF
TRBJ2-1 TRBV27 ASSWGGTTLDNEQF
TRBJ2-2 TRBV10-3 ATLGQGDSGTGELF
TRBJ1-4 TRBV30 AWSVFGATNEKLF
TRBJ1-5 TRBV30 AWSVGQGASQPQH
TRBJ2-5 TRBV7-2 ASSLVGGQETQY
TRBJ2-2 TRBV9 ASSARVLNTGELF
TRBJ1-1 TRBV10-3 AISGDRDTEAF
TRBJ2-3 TRBV10-3 AIRPREGTQY
TRBJ1-2 TRBV4-3 ASSPSSRGLYYGYT
TRBJ2-7 TRBV3-1/TRBV3-2 ASSRDRGYEQY
TRBJ2-3 TRBV11-2 ASSLTQRGSTDTQY
TRBJ1-2 TRBV2 ASRVDRANYGYT
TRBJ2-5 TRBV28 ASRQTVNQETQY
TRBJ2-2 TRBV27 ASSRTSGGSNTGELF
TRBJ2-3 TRBV10-3 ATLSPTDTQY
TRBJ1-3 TRBV5-6 ASSPAGFATIY
TRBJ1-4 TRBV30 AWSVRGIQTNEKLF
TRBJ2-3 TRBV7-9 ASSLGQGVDTQY
TRBJ1-3 TRBV19 ASSMIQGMRSGNTIY
TRBJ2-2 TRBV5-4 ASSFRDRVVYTGELF
TRBJ1-2 TRBV14 ASSQHPGQVANYGYT